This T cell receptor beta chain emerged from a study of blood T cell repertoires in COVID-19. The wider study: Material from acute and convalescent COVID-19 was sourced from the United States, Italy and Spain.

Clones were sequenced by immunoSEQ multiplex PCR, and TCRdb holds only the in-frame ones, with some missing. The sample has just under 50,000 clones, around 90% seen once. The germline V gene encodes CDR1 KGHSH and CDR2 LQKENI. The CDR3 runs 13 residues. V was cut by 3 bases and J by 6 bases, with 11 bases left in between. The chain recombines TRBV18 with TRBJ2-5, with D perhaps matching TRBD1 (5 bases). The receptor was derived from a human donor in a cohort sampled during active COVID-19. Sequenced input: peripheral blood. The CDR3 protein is CASSPGRDQTQYF. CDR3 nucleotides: TGTGCCAGCTCACCCGGCAGGGATCAGACCCAGTACTTC.